The 7 T cell receptor beta chains listed next were all sequenced from one sample in a study of blood T cell repertoires in COVID-19. This table comes from immunoSEQ multiplex PCR, and its TCRdb copy is limited to in-frame clones, with some not included. This sample has around 620,000 clones, with approximately 90% found just once. Sequences were obtained from peripheral blood. Every receptor here comes from a woman aged 18-29 years with acute or convalescent COVID-19.

The chain has TRBV30 and TRBJ1-3; TRBD1 matches at 8 bases. The trim removed 5 bases at V and 4 bases at J, leaving 7 bases unmatched. From germline, CDR1 is GTSNPN and CDR2 SVGIG (reference sequence). The CDR3 runs 14 residues. The CDR3, as DNA: TGTGCCTGGGAGGACAGGGCGCGCGGAAACACCATATATTTT. Translated: CAWEDRARGNTIYF.

The chain uses TRBV19 and TRBJ1-3; 8 bases align to TRBD1. V was clipped by 7 bases and J by 0 bases; unmatched bases: 5. The CDR3 totals 15 residues. Germline-derived CDR1 and CDR2 are LNHDA and SQIVND (reference sequence). In DNA form, the CDR3 reads TGTGCCAGTAATGACAGGGGACACTCTGGAAACACCATATATTTT. This gives the protein CASNDRGHSGNTIYF.

The chain combines TRBV9 with TRBJ2-1; D ambiguous. Germline V gene lookup returns CDR1 SGDLS and CDR2 YYNGEE. The CDR3 covers 12 residues. Trimming pared 3 bases from V and 8 bases from J, leaving 9 bases between. In DNA, the CDR3 is TGTGCCAGCAGCGGCCTACGTGATGAGCAGTTCTTC. This codes for CASSGLRDEQFF.

The chain employs TRBV13 and TRBJ2-1; TRBD2 matches at 10 bases. The germline gives CDR1 PRHDT, CDR2 FYEKMQ (reference sequence). The CDR3 spans 18 residues. The ends lost 2 bases at V and 8 bases at J; junction bases unmatched: 15. The CDR3 sequence: CASSLSPSGGASPHEQFF. The CDR3 nucleotides are TGTGCCAGCAGCTTATCCCCCAGCGGGGGGGCCAGTCCCCATGAGCAGTTCTTC.

In this sample, this clone turned up many times. J is TRBJ1-5 and V is TRBV6-6; TRBD1 matches 9 bases. This CDR3 has 14 amino acids. Trimming took 11 bases from V and 6 from J; bases not matched to a gene: 11. Germline assignment: CDR1 MNHNY and CDR2 SVGAGI (reference sequence). CDR3 DNA sequence: TGTGCCGCCTCGGCCCCGGACAGGGGTCAGCCCCAGCATTTT. Translating it yields CAASAPDRGQPQHF.

The chain is built from TRBV28 and TRBJ2-7, with 11 positions matching TRBD1. In germline, CDR1 is MDHEN, CDR2 SYDVKM. Germline trimming cut 9 bases from V and 5 bases from J; bases unmatched to any gene: 0. This CDR3 has 11 residues. DNA of the CDR3: TGTGCCAGGGACAGGGGGCACGAGCAGTACTTC. Encoded protein: CARDRGHEQYF.

V is TRBV19 and J is TRBJ1-2; D remains unclear. Germline CDR1 is LNHDA and CDR2 is SQIVND (reference sequence). The germline V and J ends were trimmed by 3 bases and 0 bases, with 8 bases remaining between them. CDR3 length: 14 residues. The CDR3 loop is CASSIVPANYGYTF. CDR3 DNA: TGTGCCAGTAGTATCGTTCCAGCTAACTATGGCTACACCTTC.